Described below is a single T cell receptor (beta chain) sequence and its context. Time point of the sample: pretreatment peripheral blood. The data belong to a study of PD-L1 blockade in urothelial cancer. Sequencing was performed with immunoSEQ multiplex PCR; in TCRdb, only in-frame clones are kept and a portion is missing. The data show approximately 47,000 clones, approximately 78% seen once. Germline lookup yields CDR1 SGHVS and CDR2 FQNEAQ. The CDR3 loop spans 13 amino acids. The V gene lost 1 base and the J gene lost 5 bases, with 8 bases spanning the gap. Sequenced material: PBMCs, taken around atezolizumab (anti-PD-L1) treatment. This clonotype originated in a man aged 50-60 years with urothelial cancer. The genes are TRBV7-8 and TRBJ1-2; no clear D. CDR3 bases: TGTGCCAGCAGCTTAGGTCCCTCTTATGGCTACACCTTC. Amino acid sequence: CASSLGPSYGYTF.